What follows are 10 T cell receptor beta chains derived from one specimen sequenced in a study of cytomegalovirus exposure and HLA in healthy donors. Sequenced by immunoSEQ multiplex PCR; TCRdb stores in-frame clones only, minus some. The sample has 200,000 to 250,000 clones; roughly 84% are singletons. Sequenced: PBMCs. These receptors all stem from a woman aged 30 to 39 in good health and CMV-seropositive.

The V and J genes are TRBV7-2 and TRBJ2-7, with D hard to call. Germline V gene sequence: CDR1 SGHTA, CDR2 FQGNSA. The CDR3 is made up of 14 amino acids. V lost 5 bases, J lost 0 bases, and 11 bases lay in between. The CDR3 DNA sequence: TGTGCCAGCAGCACAGCAGGAAGCTCCTACGAGCAGTACTTC. Translated: CASSTAGSSYEQYF.

The chain is built from TRBV12-5 and TRBJ2-7; D ambiguous. The CDR3 is 12 residues long. V dropped 0 bases and J dropped 5 bases, with 5 bases sitting between them. CDR1 is LGHNT and CDR2 is FRNRAP in the germline V gene. CDR3 region: CASGLVAHEQYF. CDR3 DNA: TGTGCTAGTGGTTTGGTAGCCCACGAGCAGTACTTC.

This sequence joins TRBV11-2 and TRBJ2-1, with D perhaps assigned TRBD1 or TRBD2 (5 bases each). Germline CDR1 is SGHAT and CDR2 is FQNNGV. The germline V and J ends were trimmed by 7 bases and 6 bases, with 16 bases remaining between them. The CDR3 contains 14 residues. DNA of the CDR3: TGTGCCAGCATTAGAAGGGACCGGGGCAATGAGCAGTTCTTC. Its translation: CASIRRDRGNEQFF.

In the case of this clone: Other DNA sequences of this sample code for an identical CDR3. CDR3 sequence reads: CAWSETGELFF. The CDR3 DNA is TGTGCCTGGAGTGAAACCGGGGAGCTGTTTTTT. The chain recombines TRBV30 with TRBJ2-2; no clear D. The CDR3 consists of 11 residues. The germline gives CDR1 GTSNPN, CDR2 SVGIG (reference sequence). V was pared by 1 base and J by 5 bases, with 2 bases between.

This clone has just one count. The rearrangement uses TRBV27 and TRBJ2-7, with a weak D call TRBD2 (5 bases). Germline CDR1 reads MNHEY; CDR2 reads SMNVEV (reference sequence). The CDR3 sequence is 13 residues long. Trimming removed 3 bases at V and 3 bases at J, with 9 bases between. The CDR3 DNA reads TGTGCCAGCAGTTTCGGAGACTACTACGAGCAGTACTTC. Protein: CASSFGDYYEQYF.

The chain links TRBV4-1 to TRBJ2-3, with D uncertain. The V and J ends lost 2 bases and 5 bases respectively, with 8 bases between them. The CDR3 runs to 13 residues. The germline V gene has CDR1 MGHRA and CDR2 YSYEKL. DNA for the CDR3: TGCGCCAGCAGCCAACGGATCGAAGATACGCAGTATTTT. This gives the protein CASSQRIEDTQYF.

The chain recombines TRBV7-8 with TRBJ2-5; 8 positions match TRBD2. In germline, CDR1 is SGHVS, CDR2 FQNEAQ. This CDR3 spans 14 amino acids. The V and J ends lost 5 bases and 5 bases, in that order; junction bases with no gene match: 7. CDR3 nucleotides: TGTGCCAGCAGCCGAGGAGCGGGAGTGGAGACCCAGTACTTC. This sequence encodes CASSRGAGVETQYF.

The V gene is TRBV2, the J gene TRBJ2-7; D not resolved. CDR1 SNHLY and CDR2 FYNNEI come from the germline V gene. The CDR3 contains 13 residues. Trimming removed 4 bases from V and 3 bases from J, with 10 bases in between. The CDR3 region has the DNA TGTGCCAGCAGTGCAGACACAAGCTACGAGCAGTACTTC. Encoded protein: CASSADTSYEQYF.

The rearrangement joins TRBV6-5 to TRBJ2-7; D not certain. Germline CDR1 and CDR2: MNHEY and SVGAGI. The CDR3 runs 14 residues. Trimming took off 4 bases at V and 3 bases at J, with 13 bases between the two ends. The CDR3 nucleotides read TGTGCCAGCAGTTTTTCTAGGGCCCACTACGAGCAGTACTTC. The encoded protein is CASSFSRAHYEQYF.

This chain joins TRBV5-4 and TRBJ2-7, with D possibly TRBD1 on 6 matching bases. CDR3 length: 13 residues. Trimming stripped 2 bases from V and 4 bases from J, with 10 bases between. Germline CDR1 and CDR2: SGHNT and YYREEE (reference sequence). CDR3 region: CASSLGGVYEQYF. DNA of the CDR3: TGTGCCAGCAGCTTAGGGGGAGTTTACGAGCAGTACTTC.